This TCR beta chain was sequenced for a study of Ad26.COV2.S vaccination and SARS-CoV-2 variants. Indicated treatment: approximately 18 received Ad26.COV2.S at low or high dose, single or two shots; roughly 5 received placebo; per-sample allocation not given. The samples date from day 63 after the first vaccine or placebo injection. This vaccine is an Ad26 vector that expresses the Wuhan-strain SARS-CoV-2 spike. CDR1 is SGHTA and CDR2 is FQGNSA in the germline V gene. This CDR3 is 18 amino acids long. V was clipped by 1 base and J by 2 bases; unmatched bases: 8. The assay was immunoSEQ multiplex PCR, and TCRdb's table has in-frame clones only and misses some. The data hold fewer than 400,000 clones, with around four fifths observed a single time.

Material: peripheral blood, obtained in a trial of Ad26.COV2.S vaccine versus placebo. This chain joins TRBV7-2 and TRBJ2-1, with 10 bases matching TRBD2. This TCR was sampled from a person between 18 and 59 years old who received the Ad26.COV2.S COVID-19 vaccine or a placebo. The chain's CDR3 is CASSLGPAGGRTYNEQFF. The CDR3 bases are TGTGCCAGCAGCTTAGGGCCAGCGGGGGGGCGTACCTACAATGAGCAGTTCTTC.